Listed here are 25 T cell receptor beta chains from one sample, sequenced in a study of control samples from healthy donors and cancer patients. Using immunoSEQ multiplex PCR, the repertoire was profiled, and TCRdb retains in-frame clones only, with some absent. The sample carries around 77,000 clones, approximately 92% recorded once. Sequencing was carried out using blood. The receptors stem from a woman aged 55-75 years in good health.

The chain recombines TRBV9 with TRBJ2-7; 7 nucleotides agree with TRBD2. V shed 0 bases, J shed 2 bases, and the junction held 5 bases outside the gene matches. Germline values: CDR1 SGDLS, CDR2 YYNGEE. The length of the CDR3 is 15 residues. CDR3 sequence (DNA): TGTGCCAGCAGCGTAGAATCAGCGGGACCCTACGAGCAGTACTTC. This encodes CASSVESAGPYEQYF.

The genes are TRBV28 and TRBJ2-1; 16 bases line up with TRBD2. The germline gives CDR1 MDHEN, CDR2 SYDVKM. The CDR3 loop spans 18 amino acids. J gave up 4 bases and V 2 bases, and 5 bases lay outside the gene matches. CDR3 loop: CASSLPGTSGRGYNEQFF. For the CDR3, the DNA is TGTGCCAGCAGTTTACCCGGGACTAGCGGGAGGGGGTACAATGAGCAGTTCTTC.

This sequence joins TRBV18 and TRBJ2-3, with D possibly being TRBD2 (5 bases). V shed 0 bases and J shed 6 bases, with 16 bases lying between them. Germline values: CDR1 KGHSH, CDR2 LQKENI. The CDR3 has 16 residues. The CDR3 loop is CASSPPSLRRRDTQYF. The CDR3 region has the DNA TGTGCCAGCTCACCACCGTCTCTGCGGCGGAGGGATACGCAGTATTTT.

The rearrangement uses TRBV11-2 and TRBJ1-2; D gene uncertain. Trimming took 1 base from V and 8 from J, leaving 11 bases between them. Germline lookup yields CDR1 SGHAT and CDR2 FQNNGV. The CDR3 length is 13 residues. CDR3 bases: TGTGCCAGCAGCTTAGGCCCGGGGAACGGCTACACCTTC. This gives the protein CASSLGPGNGYTF.

The chain couples TRBV5-4 to TRBJ2-1; TRBD2 aligns across 10 bases. Germline V gives CDR1 SGHNT, CDR2 YYREEE (reference sequence). The V and J ends lost 0 bases and 7 bases, in that order; junction bases with no gene match: 10. This CDR3 comprises 17 residues. CDR3 DNA: TGTGCCAGCAGCTTGGAAGCTAGCGGGAGTTTCAGGAATGAGCAGTTCTTC. Its translation: CASSLEASGSFRNEQFF. The variable domain in full, completed from reference TRBV5-4 and TRBJ2-1, reads ETGVTQSPTHLIKTRGQQVTLRCSSQSGHNTVSWYQQALGQGPQFIFQYYREEENGRGNFPPRFSGLQFPNYSSELNVNALELDDSALYLCASSLEASGSFRNEQFFGPGTRLTVL.

V usage is TRBV6-6 and J usage is TRBJ2-1; D is ambiguous. CDR3 length: 14 amino acids. The germline V gene encodes CDR1 MNHNY and CDR2 SVGAGI (reference sequence). The germline V and J ends were trimmed by 6 bases and 9 bases, with 18 bases remaining between them. The CDR3 DNA sequence: TGTGCCAGCAGAACGACCGAGACGACGGGTGAGCAGTTCTTC. Residues: CASRTTETTGEQFF.

This clone was seen only once. DNA of the CDR3: TGCAGCGTCCGGAGGGCTGGGAACACTGAAGCTTTCTTT. This encodes CSVRRAGNTEAFF. The rearrangement joins TRBV29-1 to TRBJ1-1; D remains ambiguous. Trimming pared 6 bases from V and 1 base from J, leaving 12 bases between. Germline assignment: CDR1 SQVTM and CDR2 ANQGSEA. This CDR3 region has 13 residues.

The J gene is TRBJ2-1, the V gene TRBV10-1, with D possibly matching TRBD2 (6 bases). Trimming cost V 5 bases and J 5 bases, with 19 bases left between them. Germline CDR1 WNHNN, CDR2 SYGVQD (reference sequence). The CDR3 is made up of 16 amino acids. CDR3 amino acids: CASSTQLAPGHNEQFF. DNA of the CDR3: TGCGCCAGCAGTACCCAACTAGCCCCCGGCCACAATGAGCAGTTCTTC.

This chain connects TRBV5-4 to TRBJ2-7, with 7 bases identical to TRBD2. Germline trimming cut 2 bases from V and 3 bases from J; bases unmatched to any gene: 2. This CDR3 comprises 13 residues. CDR1 SGHNT and CDR2 YYREEE come from the germline V gene (reference sequence). CDR3 DNA: TGTGCCAGCAGCTTCACGGGGGGCTACGAGCAGTACTTC. Its translation is CASSFTGGYEQYF.

The J gene is TRBJ2-5, the V gene TRBV5-1; the D call may be TRBD1 or TRBD2 (5 bases each). This CDR3 has 17 residues. V shed 3 bases and J shed 5 bases, with 23 bases lying between them. Germline lookup yields CDR1 SGHRS and CDR2 YFSETQ. The CDR3 coding sequence is TGCGCCAGCAGCTCACTGCCAGGGACCCCGGCCCTGGAGACCCAGTACTTC. It translates to CASSSLPGTPALETQYF. Full variable domain (rest looked up from reference TRBV5-1 and TRBJ2-5): KAGVTQTPRYLIKTRGQQVTLSCSPISGHRSVSWYQQTPGQGLQFLFEYFSETQRNKGNFPGRFSGRQFSNSRSEMNVSTLELGDSALYLCASSSLPGTPALETQYFGPGTRLLVL.

The rearrangement joins TRBV5-5 to TRBJ2-7; 8 nucleotides agree with TRBD1. The germline CDR1 and CDR2 sequences are SGHKS and YYEKEE (reference sequence). V lost 4 bases, J lost 3 bases, and 18 bases stayed unmatched. There are 18 residues in the CDR3. The CDR3: CASSAGRTGSAALYEQYF. The CDR3 DNA follows: TGTGCCAGCAGCGCGGGACGGACAGGGTCGGCTGCCCTCTACGAGCAGTACTTC.

J is TRBJ1-2 and V is TRBV9, with 10 positions matching TRBD1. V was pared by 4 bases and J by 6 bases, with 3 bases of the junction left unmatched. Germline CDR1 is SGDLS and CDR2 is YYNGEE. The length of the CDR3 is 13 residues. This chain's CDR3 is CASSPGQGNGYTF. The CDR3, as DNA: TGTGCCAGCAGCCCGGGACAGGGGAATGGCTACACCTTC.

J is TRBJ2-7 and V is TRBV3-1 (or the pseudogene TRBV3-2); D uncertain. V shed 0 bases and J shed 3 bases, with 15 bases lying between them. This CDR3 is 16 amino acids long. Looked up from germline, CDR1 is LGHDT and CDR2 is YNNKEL (reference sequence). The CDR3 loop reads CASSQDSSAGIYEQYF. CDR3 in DNA: TGTGCCAGCAGCCAAGATTCCAGCGCCGGTATCTACGAGCAGTACTTC.

The chain employs TRBV5-1 and TRBJ2-1; 8 nucleotides agree with TRBD2. Germline CDR1 SGHRS, CDR2 YFSETQ. The CDR3 spans 14 residues. Germline trimming cut 1 base from V and 12 bases from J; bases unmatched to any gene: 9. CDR3 sequence (DNA): TGCGCCAGCAGCTTGCCCGGGACTAGTACTCGGCAGTTCTTC. It specifies CASSLPGTSTRQFF.

The chain has TRBV15 and TRBJ2-1; tentatively, D is TRBD1 or TRBD2 (5 bases each). Germline assignment: CDR1 LNHNV and CDR2 YYDKDF (reference sequence). V was cut by 3 bases and J by 4 bases, with 19 bases left in between. The CDR3 is 17 amino acids. DNA of the CDR3: TGTGCCACCAGCAGGGGGGAAGGGATAGCGCTGTACAATGAGCAGTTCTTC. It yields the protein CATSRGEGIALYNEQFF.

This clone was recorded a few times. This sequence joins TRBV4-2 and TRBJ1-4; possibly TRBD1 for D (6 bases). The CDR3 covers 15 residues. The germline V gene has CDR1 LGHNA and CDR2 YNFKEQ. V shed 4 bases and J shed 7 bases, with 16 bases lying between them. The CDR3 coding sequence is TGTGCCAGCAGCCCCAGAGGGGGGGGTGGTGAAAAACTGTTTTTT. Translating gives CASSPRGGGGEKLFF.

The rearrangement uses TRBV5-5 and TRBJ2-2; D remains ambiguous. This CDR3 is built from 17 residues. V was shortened by 7 bases and J by 0 bases, with 19 bases between the two germline ends. Looked up from germline, CDR1 is SGHKS and CDR2 is YYEKEE (reference sequence). The CDR3 spells CASSPSLAVANTGELFF. The CDR3 DNA follows: TGTGCCAGCTCACCCTCTTTGGCAGTCGCGAACACCGGGGAGCTGTTTTTT.

This clone occurred a few times. The chain links TRBV19 to TRBJ1-1; D unclear. The germline CDR1 and CDR2 sequences are LNHDA and SQIVND (reference sequence). CDR3 length equals 16 residues. V lost 4 bases to trimming and J lost 1 base, with 16 bases between them. The CDR3 sequence is CASSSPPYSANTEAFF. In DNA, the CDR3 is TGTGCCAGTAGTAGCCCCCCGTACAGTGCGAACACTGAAGCTTTCTTT.

The gene calls are TRBV5-1 and TRBJ1-1, with TRBD1 as a possible D gene (5 bases). V was trimmed by 0 bases and J by 7 bases, leaving 10 bases between them. Germline values: CDR1 SGHRS, CDR2 YFSETQ. CDR3 length: 13 residues. CDR3 amino acids: CASSLEGPGEAFF. Written as DNA, the CDR3 is TGCGCCAGCAGCTTGGAGGGACCGGGTGAAGCTTTCTTT. The variable domain in full, completed from reference TRBV5-1 and TRBJ1-1, reads KAGVTQTPRYLIKTRGQQVTLSCSPISGHRSVSWYQQTPGQGLQFLFEYFSETQRNKGNFPGRFSGRQFSNSRSEMNVSTLELGDSALYLCASSLEGPGEAFFGQGTRLTVV.

This clone was detected once. V and J are TRBV14 and TRBJ2-1, with 7 nucleotides matching TRBD2. Losses at the gene ends were 4 bases for V and 3 bases for J; bases not matched to a gene: 6. Germline values: CDR1 SGHDN, CDR2 FVKESK. The CDR3 spans 15 residues. The CDR3 sequence: CASSPLGRNYNEQFF. The DNA for the CDR3 is TGTGCCAGCAGCCCACTCGGGAGGAACTACAATGAGCAGTTCTTC.

The chain couples TRBV15 to TRBJ1-4, with 10 bases lining up with TRBD1. Germline assignment: CDR1 LNHNV and CDR2 YYDKDF (reference sequence). The CDR3 loop spans 18 amino acids. Trimming cost V 4 bases and J 5 bases; bases outside gene matches: 13. CDR3 protein: CATSTSGQGITSNEKLFF. In DNA, the CDR3 is TGTGCCACCAGCACATCGGGACAGGGGATAACTAGCAATGAAAAACTGTTTTTT.

This clone was seen only once. The genes are TRBV18 and TRBJ2-1, with 9 bases aligning to TRBD1. Per the germline V gene, CDR1 is KGHSH and CDR2 is LQKENI. J gave up 7 bases and V 8 bases, and 6 bases lay outside the gene matches. The CDR3 runs to 13 residues. CDR3 sequence (DNA): TGTGCCAGCCGTCCCGGGACAGGGAATGAGCAGTTCTTC. Residues: CASRPGTGNEQFF.

The chain has TRBV2 and TRBJ1-5; tentatively, D is TRBD1 (5 bases). Trimming removed 2 bases at V and 7 bases at J, with 18 bases between. This CDR3 has 16 residues. Germline V gene lookup returns CDR1 SNHLY and CDR2 FYNNEI. The CDR3 DNA reads TGTGCCAGCAGTGAACAGGGTGGGGTATCACGGCAGCCCCAGCATTTT. Translated: CASSEQGGVSRQPQHF.

The chain's CDR3 is CASRQVGYNEQFF. CDR3 bases: TGCGCCAGCAGGCAGGTAGGATACAATGAGCAGTTCTTC. The V and J genes are TRBV5-1 and TRBJ2-1; no clear D gene. The CDR3 extends over 13 amino acids. Germline V CDR1 and CDR2: SGHRS, YFSETQ. V lost 5 bases and J 4 bases, leaving 10 bases between the germline ends.

This chain joins TRBV6-4 and TRBJ2-3, with 10 positions matching TRBD2. The length of the CDR3 is 14 residues. Per germline, CDR1 MRHNA and CDR2 SNTAGT. The V and J ends lost 7 bases and 4 bases, in that order; junction bases with no gene match: 5. In DNA form, the CDR3 reads TGTGCCAGCAAGCCTAGCGGGAGCGCAGATACGCAGTATTTT. Translated: CASKPSGSADTQYF.